This T cell receptor (beta chain) emerged from a study of metastatic and nonmetastatic thyroid tumors (dated by TCRdb to 2020 to 2021). Broadly, across the study: The researchers compared repertoires between peripheral blood samples and tumor or nodule tissue samples from patients with malignant or benign thyroid disease.

Results and caveats for the whole study, not just this receptor: In both blood and tumor samples, malignant tumors were reported to have significantly higher TCR beta diversity than benign nodules.

Sequences MNHEY (CDR1) and SVGAGI (CDR2) are obtained from the germline V gene. The CDR3, from cysteine to phenylalanine, totals 15 residues. CDR3 DNA is the only sequence kept; it has 45 bases, read in frame from the first base. This clone was seen ten or more times. Its antigen target is currently unknown. The junction shows a germline mismatch at one end, possibly a read error. None of the patients had been given any treatment before thyroid surgery. Using T-cell receptor beta sequencing, the study looked back at clinical samples from patients collected from 2012 to 2018. Libraries were built with PCR. Data came from an Illumina HiSeq 4000. High-throughput sequencing was used to profile the CDR3 region of the TCR beta-chain in every patient. As for how the authors treated the data: Drawing on CDR3 differences between clinicopathological groups, the researchers built a classifier meant to tell apart patients with distant-metastatic papillary thyroid cancer. To measure repertoire diversity the researchers used the Shannon index, while the Morisita-Horn index served to gauge how similar the tumor and blood repertoires were. TCRdb took the public reads, trimmed them with fastp at Q25, ran MiXCR for clone calling and kept in-frame beta chains. The V and J calls come from TCRdb's annotation, not from the publication. The sample records some 39,000 clones, roughly 15% of which are singletons. Approximately 21% of the sample comes from the top ten.

The sample was blood. The clonotype originates from a female donor with papillary thyroid cancer or a benign thyroid nodule (not recorded which). Some clones in this sample may be carry-over from other donors' samples. The sequence joins TRBV6-5 to TRBJ1-1; perhaps TRBD1 is the D gene, with 6 bases matching. The sequenced DNA is TGTGCCAGCAGTTTCGGACAGAGAGCGAACACTGAAGCTTCCTTT. It translates to CASSFGQRANTEASF.